A single sample gave rise to the 18 T cell receptor beta chains below, sequenced in a study of monozygotic twins with inflammatory bowel disease (dated by TCRdb to the late 2010s). The library was prepared using 5' RACE. Reads for this sample came from an Illumina HiSeq 2500. The reads were reprocessed in TCRdb, with one entry per CDR3 protein sequence and no accompanying DNA. Per the sample table, the count is 88,000 or so distinct CDR3 sequences. Of the sample, 6% to 9.5% falls within the top ten clones. Material for sequencing was blood. Receptor source: a human donor with ulcerative colitis or Crohn's disease, or a healthy co-twin of an affected twin (not recorded which).

V and J are TRBV5-5 and TRBJ2-7; TCRdb returns TRBD2, unconfirmable since there is no DNA. This CDR3 has 15 amino acids. Germline V CDR1 and CDR2: SGHKS, YYEKEE (reference sequence). CDR3 in amino acids: CASSLTAGGQYEQYF.

The chain is built from TRBV20-1 and TRBJ2-1. Per germline, CDR1 DFQATT and CDR2 SNEGSKA (reference sequence). The CDR3 has 14 residues. CDR3 loop: CSASGISSYNEQFF.

V usage is TRBV2 and J usage is TRBJ1-5; the TCRdb D gene call, TRBD1, has no DNA to confirm it. CDR3 size: 16 residues. Germline V lookup: CDR1 SNHLY, CDR2 FYNNEI. The CDR3 spells CASSELGTGYNRPQHF.

The V call is TRBV10-3, the J call TRBJ1-1. Germline-derived CDR1 and CDR2 are ENHRY and SYGVKD. The CDR3 runs to 14 residues. The CDR3 sequence is CAISGVSGNAEAFF.

The CDR3 is CASSYRGSYSPLHF. The V call is TRBV6-5, the J call TRBJ1-6; the TCRdb call, TRBD1, lacks DNA for checking. This CDR3 is built from 14 residues. Germline CDR1 and CDR2: MNHEY and SVGAGI.

The chain links TRBV20-1 to TRBJ1-1; as DNA is missing, the TRBD1 call by TCRdb cannot be tested. This CDR3 spans 14 amino acids. Germline V CDR1 and CDR2: DFQATT, SNEGSKA (reference sequence). CDR3 residues: CSATHRDRNTEAFF.

The V call is TRBV18, the J call TRBJ1-2; as DNA is missing, the TRBD1 call by TCRdb cannot be tested. CDR1 KGHSH and CDR2 LQKENI come from the germline V gene. CDR3 length: 15 residues. CDR3 protein: CASSQRQGSNYGYTF.

The chain has TRBV6-5 and TRBJ2-1; without DNA, the TCRdb call of TRBD2 cannot be checked. CDR1 and CDR2 from the germline V gene are MNHEY and SVGAGI. The CDR3 spans 16 residues. Here the CDR3 reads CASSYLSSGGKEGQFF.

The V call is TRBV29-1, the J call TRBJ2-5. The length of the CDR3 is 11 residues. The germline CDR1 and CDR2 sequences are SQVTM and ANQGSEA. This chain's CDR3 is CSVDLLETQYF.

The chain has TRBV12-3 or TRBV12-4 and TRBJ1-5; TCRdb reports TRBD1, a call that lacks DNA to check it against. The CDR3 extends over 18 amino acids. The CDR3: CASSFRGLGSEGNQPQHF.

This sequence joins TRBV7-9 and TRBJ2-5; no DNA is available, so the TRBD1 call from TCRdb remains unchecked. Germline V gene sequence: CDR1 SEHNR, CDR2 FQNEAQ (reference sequence). The CDR3 consists of 14 residues. The CDR3 protein is CASSSPTGIETQYF. Based on the CDR3 plus reference TRBV7-9 and TRBJ2-5, the full variable domain is DTGVSQNPRHKITKRGQNVTFRCDPISEHNRLYWYRQTLGQGPEFLTYFQNEAQLEKSRLLSDRFSAERPKGSFSTLEIQRTEQGDSAMYLCASSSPTGIETQYFGPGTRLLVL.

This rearrangement joins TRBV7-8 to TRBJ1-2; TCRdb returns TRBD1, unconfirmable since there is no DNA. The V gene's germline CDR1 is SGHVS and CDR2 FQNEAQ. This CDR3 comprises 16 residues. The CDR3 region is CASSLGPGQNNYGYTF.

The J gene is TRBJ1-1, the V gene TRBV10-3; the D gene TCRdb calls, TRBD1, cannot be checked with no DNA. The CDR3 runs 13 residues. CDR1 and CDR2 (germline): ENHRY, SYGVKD. The CDR3: CASRDWGRTEAFF.

V and J are TRBV6-6 and TRBJ2-7; TCRdb's assignment of TRBD1 cannot be checked, as there is no DNA. The CDR3 sequence is 13 residues long. Per the germline V gene, CDR1 is MNHNY and CDR2 is SVGAGI (reference sequence). CDR3 protein: CASGDPGEAEQYF.

This chain links TRBV7-2 with TRBJ1-3. This CDR3 has 12 amino acids. Germline V gives CDR1 SGHTA, CDR2 FQGNSA. The CDR3 here is CASSTRGNTIYF.

V usage is TRBV3-1 and J usage is TRBJ2-4; TCRdb's D gene call, TRBD2, goes unchecked for lack of DNA. CDR3 length equals 13 residues. Looked up from germline, CDR1 is LGHDT and CDR2 is YNNKEL (reference sequence). The CDR3 region is CASTQRGGNIQYF.

V usage is TRBV5-1 and J usage is TRBJ2-6. The germline CDR1 and CDR2 sequences are SGHRS and YFSETQ. The length of the CDR3 is 14 residues. CDR3 amino acids: CASRDSSGANVLTF.

This chain connects TRBV5-6 to TRBJ1-5; with no DNA, the TCRdb D assignment of TRBD1 cannot be verified. The germline V gene has CDR1 SGHDT and CDR2 YYEEEE. This CDR3 is 14 amino acids long. CDR3: CASSRGQVRGPQHF.